This section outlines one TCR beta chain sequence together with its context. Clones were read by immunoSEQ multiplex PCR, and TCRdb kept only the in-frame ones, dropping some. The sample records 35,000 to 45,000 clones, 86% being singletons. This record comes from a study of blood T cell repertoires in COVID-19. Study background: Spain, Italy and the United States supplied samples that represented acute and convalescent COVID-19.

This TCR was sampled from a man between 65 and 80 years old with acute or convalescent COVID-19. The sequenced sample consisted of peripheral blood.

CDR3: CAVEEELSTEAFF. Written as DNA, the CDR3 is TGTGCCGTTGAGGAGGAATTGAGCACTGAAGCTTTCTTT. This chain links TRBV10-3 with TRBJ1-1; D call uncertain. This CDR3 has 13 amino acids. Trimming shortened V by 11 bases and J by 4 bases, and 17 bases separated the two germline ends. The germline V gene has CDR1 ENHRY and CDR2 SYGVKD.